These T cell receptor beta chains were read from a single sample in a study of OX40 agonist ivuxolimab in advanced cancers. Produced via immunoSEQ multiplex PCR; TCRdb's table is partial and in-frame only. The data show about 64,000 clones, approximately 84% seen once. Source: CD4+ or CD8+ T cells sorted from blood, taken in a trial of the OX40 agonist ivuxolimab. These receptors were collected from an adult with an advanced solid tumor such as melanoma, head and neck, liver or kidney cancer. CDR3s include the opening cysteine and the closing phenylalanine or tryptophan. Fields, in order: CDR3 length, J gene, clone size, V gene, D gene, CDR3 protein, CDR3 DNA. The D gene is left open where the match is weak. Size tells how often a clone was seen (once, few, many) or the class of an expanded clone, and some rows leave it out.

cdr3_length: 15
j_call: TRBJ2-6
clone_size: NA
v_call: TRBV28
d_call: NA
cdr3_aa: CASTKAHSGANVLTF
cdr3_nt: TGTGCCAGCACTAAGGCCCACTCTGGGGCCAACGTCCTGACTTTC

cdr3_length: 14
j_call: TRBJ2-7
clone_size: NA
v_call: TRBV28
d_call: TRBD1
cdr3_aa: CASRGQGGNYEQYF
cdr3_nt: TGTGCCAGCAGGGGACAGGGGGGGAACTACGAGCAGTACTTC

cdr3_length: 16
j_call: TRBJ2-2
clone_size: few
v_call: TRBV30
d_call: NA
cdr3_aa: CAWSVRFGWGTGELFF
cdr3_nt: TGTGCCTGGAGTGTAAGATTTGGTTGGGGGACCGGGGAGCTGTTTTTT

cdr3_length: 14
j_call: TRBJ2-1
clone_size: NA
v_call: TRBV11-3
d_call: NA
cdr3_aa: CASGTGAPHNEQFF
cdr3_nt: TGTGCCAGCGGAACGGGGGCCCCCCACAATGAGCAGTTCTTC

cdr3_length: 14
j_call: TRBJ2-7
clone_size: NA
v_call: TRBV5-1
d_call: NA
cdr3_aa: CASSPGTPSYEQYF
cdr3_nt: TGCGCCAGCAGCCCCGGGACACCCTCCTACGAGCAGTACTTC

cdr3_length: 16
j_call: TRBJ1-4
clone_size: NA
v_call: TRBV4-3
d_call: NA
cdr3_aa: CASSQQEAGTNEKLFF
cdr3_nt: TGCGCCAGCAGCCAGCAGGAGGCAGGAACTAATGAAAAACTGTTTTTT

cdr3_length: 15
j_call: TRBJ2-5
clone_size: NA
v_call: TRBV2
d_call: TRBD2
cdr3_aa: CASSLGLAGGETQYF
cdr3_nt: TGTGCCAGCAGCCTGGGACTAGCGGGTGGAGAGACCCAGTACTTC

cdr3_length: 13
j_call: TRBJ2-3
clone_size: NA
v_call: TRBV27
d_call: NA
cdr3_aa: CASSPTQADTQYF
cdr3_nt: TGTGCCAGCAGTCCCACACAGGCCGATACGCAGTATTTT

cdr3_length: 14
j_call: TRBJ1-6
clone_size: NA
v_call: TRBV6-1
d_call: NA
cdr3_aa: CASSGGDSISPLHF
cdr3_nt: TGTGCCAGCAGCGGCGGGGATTCCATTTCACCCCTCCACTTT

cdr3_length: 16
j_call: TRBJ2-1
clone_size: NA
v_call: TRBV6-8
d_call: TRBD2
cdr3_aa: CASRRTGTILGDEQFF
cdr3_nt: TGTGCCAGCAGGAGAACCGGGACTATCCTTGGGGATGAGCAGTTCTTC

cdr3_length: 13
j_call: TRBJ1-1
clone_size: many
v_call: TRBV2
d_call: NA
cdr3_aa: CASSYTGNTEAFF
cdr3_nt: TGTGCCAGCAGTTATACAGGGAACACTGAAGCTTTCTTT

cdr3_length: 19
j_call: TRBJ2-7
clone_size: NA
v_call: TRBV5-1
d_call: TRBD2
cdr3_aa: CASSLVPSGGAGSSYEQYF
cdr3_nt: TGCGCCAGCAGCTTGGTTCCTAGCGGGGGGGCCGGGAGCTCCTACGAGCAGTACTTC

cdr3_length: 14
j_call: TRBJ2-7
clone_size: NA
v_call: TRBV21-1
d_call: NA
cdr3_aa: CASSRGGLLAEQYF
cdr3_nt: TGTGCCAGCAGCAGGGGGGGACTCCTAGCGGAGCAGTACTTC

cdr3_length: 14
j_call: TRBJ2-7
clone_size: medium-sized
v_call: TRBV11-2
d_call: NA
cdr3_aa: CASSLDPGSYEQYF
cdr3_nt: TGTGCCAGCAGCTTAGATCCCGGCTCCTACGAGCAGTACTTC

cdr3_length: 13
j_call: TRBJ2-7
clone_size: once
v_call: TRBV19
d_call: TRBD1
cdr3_aa: CATRPAGGYEQYF
cdr3_nt: TGTGCCACCCGCCCGGCAGGGGGCTACGAGCAGTACTTC

cdr3_length: 14
j_call: TRBJ2-5
clone_size: NA
v_call: TRBV27
d_call: NA
cdr3_aa: CASSLSSEGRFQYF
cdr3_nt: TGTGCCAGCAGTTTAAGTAGCGAGGGACGTTTCCAGTACTTC

cdr3_length: 15
j_call: TRBJ2-1
clone_size: NA
v_call: TRBV9
d_call: NA
cdr3_aa: CASSKTALSYNEQFF
cdr3_nt: TGTGCCAGCAGCAAGACGGCCCTCTCCTACAATGAGCAGTTCTTC

cdr3_length: 15
j_call: TRBJ2-2
clone_size: NA
v_call: TRBV15
d_call: TRBD1
cdr3_aa: CATSAGTGQGGELFF
cdr3_nt: TGTGCCACCAGCGCGGGGACAGGGCAAGGCGGGGAGCTGTTTTTT

cdr3_length: 14
j_call: TRBJ2-5
clone_size: NA
v_call: TRBV7-9
d_call: TRBD2
cdr3_aa: CASSPLGGEETQYF
cdr3_nt: TGTGCCAGCAGCCCGTTGGGGGGGGAAGAGACCCAGTACTTC

cdr3_length: 14
j_call: TRBJ1-2
clone_size: NA
v_call: TRBV5-6
d_call: NA
cdr3_aa: CASSLARPGRGYTF
cdr3_nt: TGTGCCAGCAGCCTTGCGAGGCCAGGGAGAGGCTACACCTTC

cdr3_length: 15
j_call: TRBJ2-3
clone_size: NA
v_call: TRBV4-2
d_call: NA
cdr3_aa: CASSQAVPRRGTQYF
cdr3_nt: TGTGCCAGCAGCCAAGCGGTTCCAAGGAGGGGTACGCAGTATTTT

cdr3_length: 13
j_call: TRBJ2-1
clone_size: NA
v_call: TRBV7-3
d_call: NA
cdr3_aa: CASSFSRGNEQFF
cdr3_nt: TGTGCCAGCAGCTTCTCCCGTGGAAATGAGCAGTTCTTC

cdr3_length: 14
j_call: TRBJ2-5
clone_size: NA
v_call: TRBV5-1
d_call: TRBD1
cdr3_aa: CASTPSTGKETQYF
cdr3_nt: TGCGCCAGCACCCCATCGACAGGGAAAGAGACCCAGTACTTC

cdr3_length: 12
j_call: TRBJ1-5
clone_size: NA
v_call: TRBV19
d_call: NA
cdr3_aa: CASSLNYQPQHF
cdr3_nt: TGTGCCAGTAGTCTAAATTATCAGCCCCAGCATTTT

cdr3_length: 15
j_call: TRBJ1-4
clone_size: NA
v_call: TRBV28
d_call: TRBD1
cdr3_aa: CASSTSGTGDEKLFF
cdr3_nt: TGTGCCAGCAGTACCTCCGGGACAGGGGATGAAAAACTGTTTTTT

cdr3_length: 12
j_call: TRBJ1-6
clone_size: NA
v_call: TRBV7-9
d_call: NA
cdr3_aa: CASSLGSSPPHF
cdr3_nt: TGTGCCAGCAGCTTAGGGAGTTCACCCCCCCACTTT

cdr3_length: 16
j_call: TRBJ2-2
clone_size: NA
v_call: TRBV11-3
d_call: NA
cdr3_aa: CASSAQGGPGTGELFF
cdr3_nt: TGTGCCAGCAGCGCCCAAGGGGGGCCGGGAACCGGGGAGCTGTTTTTT

cdr3_length: 17
j_call: TRBJ2-7
clone_size: NA
v_call: TRBV19
d_call: TRBD1
cdr3_aa: CASSIAGSGGGSYEQYF
cdr3_nt: TGTGCCAGTAGTATAGCAGGTTCAGGGGGTGGCTCCTACGAGCAGTACTTC

cdr3_length: 14
j_call: TRBJ2-1
clone_size: NA
v_call: TRBV6-1
d_call: NA
cdr3_aa: CASSEGGSPNEQFF
cdr3_nt: TGTGCCAGCAGTGAAGGTGGATCCCCCAATGAGCAGTTCTTC

cdr3_length: 16
j_call: TRBJ2-7
clone_size: once
v_call: TRBV11-2
d_call: NA
cdr3_aa: CASSLGAGLPSVEQYF
cdr3_nt: TGTGCCAGCAGCTTGGGGGCGGGACTCCCCTCGGTCGAGCAGTACTTC

cdr3_length: 15
j_call: TRBJ1-5
clone_size: many
v_call: TRBV4-2
d_call: NA
cdr3_aa: CASSQTGSDGQPQHF
cdr3_nt: TGTGCCAGCAGCCAGACCGGATCTGATGGGCAGCCCCAGCATTTT

cdr3_length: 13
j_call: TRBJ2-7
clone_size: NA
v_call: TRBV18
d_call: NA
cdr3_aa: CASLQTPSGEQYF
cdr3_nt: TGTGCCAGCTTGCAGACACCCTCGGGCGAGCAGTACTTC

cdr3_length: 17
j_call: TRBJ2-1
clone_size: NA
v_call: TRBV10-3
d_call: NA
cdr3_aa: CAISDILGRSSYNEQFF
cdr3_nt: TGTGCCATCAGTGATATTCTGGGGAGAAGCTCCTACAATGAGCAGTTCTTC

cdr3_length: 14
j_call: TRBJ2-1
clone_size: NA
v_call: TRBV7-9
d_call: NA
cdr3_aa: CASRGSLTYNEQFF
cdr3_nt: TGTGCCAGCAGGGGGAGTCTCACCTACAATGAGCAGTTCTTC

cdr3_length: 14
j_call: TRBJ1-5
clone_size: NA
v_call: TRBV19
d_call: NA
cdr3_aa: CASSMGRGGQPQHF
cdr3_nt: TGTGCCAGTAGTATGGGCAGGGGAGGCCAGCCCCAGCATTTT

cdr3_length: 14
j_call: TRBJ1-1
clone_size: NA
v_call: TRBV5-8
d_call: NA
cdr3_aa: CASSLDRMNTEAFF
cdr3_nt: TGTGCCAGCAGCTTGGACAGGATGAACACTGAAGCTTTCTTT

cdr3_length: 12
j_call: TRBJ1-6
clone_size: NA
v_call: TRBV28
d_call: NA
cdr3_aa: CASSSPGAGPRF
cdr3_nt: TGTGCCAGCAGTTCTCCCGGGGCAGGCCCCCGCTTT

cdr3_length: 16
j_call: TRBJ1-1
clone_size: few
v_call: TRBV5-5
d_call: TRBD1
cdr3_aa: CASSFLFQGAGTEAFF
cdr3_nt: TGTGCCAGCAGCTTCCTCTTCCAGGGGGCAGGGACTGAAGCTTTCTTT

cdr3_length: 13
j_call: TRBJ1-1
clone_size: NA
v_call: TRBV7-9
d_call: NA
cdr3_aa: CASSRAGYTEAFF
cdr3_nt: TGTGCCAGCAGCCGAGCGGGATACACTGAAGCTTTCTTT

cdr3_length: 13
j_call: TRBJ1-5
clone_size: NA
v_call: TRBV6-1
d_call: NA
cdr3_aa: CASTRTASQPQHF
cdr3_nt: TGTGCCAGCACCAGGACGGCCAGTCAGCCCCAGCATTTT

cdr3_length: 15
j_call: TRBJ2-6
clone_size: NA
v_call: TRBV7-9
d_call: NA
cdr3_aa: CASSLQGTGANVLTF
cdr3_nt: TGTGCCAGCAGCTTACAAGGGACTGGGGCCAACGTCCTGACTTTC

cdr3_length: 16
j_call: TRBJ2-2
clone_size: few
v_call: TRBV23-1
d_call: TRBD1
cdr3_aa: CASSPPRTGNTGELFF
cdr3_nt: TGCGCCAGCAGCCCTCCACGGACAGGGAACACCGGGGAGCTGTTTTTT

cdr3_length: 17
j_call: TRBJ2-3
clone_size: NA
v_call: TRBV5-1
d_call: NA
cdr3_aa: CASSPPRAGAIADTQYF
cdr3_nt: TGCGCCAGCAGCCCACCCCGGGCGGGGGCTATAGCAGATACGCAGTATTTT

cdr3_length: 13
j_call: TRBJ1-2
clone_size: NA
v_call: TRBV2
d_call: NA
cdr3_aa: CASRLGLVYGYTF
cdr3_nt: TGTGCCAGCAGATTGGGACTTGTTTATGGCTACACCTTC

cdr3_length: 14
j_call: TRBJ1-5
clone_size: NA
v_call: TRBV5-8
d_call: TRBD1
cdr3_aa: CASSRDRGHQPQHF
cdr3_nt: TGTGCCAGCAGCCGTGACAGGGGGCATCAGCCCCAGCATTTT

cdr3_length: 13
j_call: TRBJ1-4
clone_size: NA
v_call: TRBV30
d_call: NA
cdr3_aa: CAWTQGIGEKLFF
cdr3_nt: TGTGCCTGGACGCAGGGAATCGGTGAAAAACTGTTTTTT

cdr3_length: 13
j_call: TRBJ1-4
clone_size: NA
v_call: TRBV19
d_call: NA
cdr3_aa: CASIGGNNEKLFF
cdr3_nt: TGTGCCAGTATTGGGGGGAATAATGAAAAACTGTTTTTT

cdr3_length: 14
j_call: TRBJ2-7
clone_size: NA
v_call: TRBV7-2
d_call: NA
cdr3_aa: CASSFDRSSYEQYF
cdr3_nt: TGTGCCAGCAGCTTCGACAGAAGCTCCTACGAGCAGTACTTC

cdr3_length: 14
j_call: TRBJ1-6
clone_size: few
v_call: TRBV7-9
d_call: NA
cdr3_aa: CASSLAGDNSPLHF
cdr3_nt: TGTGCCAGCAGCTTAGCTGGGGATAATTCACCCCTCCACTTT

cdr3_length: 12
j_call: TRBJ2-3
clone_size: once
v_call: TRBV19
d_call: NA
cdr3_aa: CASKGGGDTQYF
cdr3_nt: TGTGCCAGTAAAGGGGGGGGAGATACGCAGTATTTT

cdr3_length: 13
j_call: TRBJ2-2
clone_size: NA
v_call: TRBV5-4
d_call: NA
cdr3_aa: CASSGGFTGELFF
cdr3_nt: TGTGCCAGCAGCGGCGGATTTACAGGGGAGCTGTTTTTT

cdr3_length: 14
j_call: TRBJ1-1
clone_size: NA
v_call: TRBV9
d_call: NA
cdr3_aa: CASTQTALNTEAFF
cdr3_nt: TGTGCCAGCACCCAGACGGCTCTGAACACTGAAGCTTTCTTT

cdr3_length: 15
j_call: TRBJ1-2
clone_size: once
v_call: TRBV7-3
d_call: TRBD1
cdr3_aa: CASSPGGAGGEGYTF
cdr3_nt: TGTGCCAGCAGCCCCGGAGGGGCAGGGGGCGAGGGCTACACCTTC

cdr3_length: 15
j_call: TRBJ2-7
clone_size: NA
v_call: TRBV7-9
d_call: TRBD2
cdr3_aa: CASSSYSGGADEQYF
cdr3_nt: TGTGCCAGCAGCTCATATAGCGGGGGGGCGGACGAGCAGTACTTC